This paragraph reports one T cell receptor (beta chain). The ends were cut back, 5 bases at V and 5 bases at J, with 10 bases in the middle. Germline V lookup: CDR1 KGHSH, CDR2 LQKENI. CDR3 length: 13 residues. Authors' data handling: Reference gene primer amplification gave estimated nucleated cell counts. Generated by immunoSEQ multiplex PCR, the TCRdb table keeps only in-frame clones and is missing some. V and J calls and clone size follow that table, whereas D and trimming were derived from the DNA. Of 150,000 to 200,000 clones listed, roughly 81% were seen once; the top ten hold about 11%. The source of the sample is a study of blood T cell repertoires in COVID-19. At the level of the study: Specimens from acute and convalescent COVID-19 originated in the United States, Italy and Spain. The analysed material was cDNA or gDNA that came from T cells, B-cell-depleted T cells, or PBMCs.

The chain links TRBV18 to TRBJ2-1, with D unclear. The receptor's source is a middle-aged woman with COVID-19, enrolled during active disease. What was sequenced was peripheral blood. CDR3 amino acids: CASSDSRDNEQFF. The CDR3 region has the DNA TGTGCCAGCTCAGATTCGAGAGACAATGAGCAGTTCTTC.